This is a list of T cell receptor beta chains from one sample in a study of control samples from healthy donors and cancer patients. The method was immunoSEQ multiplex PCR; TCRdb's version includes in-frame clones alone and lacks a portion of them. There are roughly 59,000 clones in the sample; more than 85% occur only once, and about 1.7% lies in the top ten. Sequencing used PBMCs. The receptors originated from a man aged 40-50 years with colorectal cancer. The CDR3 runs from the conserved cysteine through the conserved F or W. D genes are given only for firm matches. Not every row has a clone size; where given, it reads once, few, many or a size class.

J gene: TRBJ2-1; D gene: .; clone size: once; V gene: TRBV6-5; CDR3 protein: CASSYAPLHPPQFF; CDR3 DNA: TGTGCCAGCAGTTACGCACCACTACATCCTCCCCAGTTCTTC
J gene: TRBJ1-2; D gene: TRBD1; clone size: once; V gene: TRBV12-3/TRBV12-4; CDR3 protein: CASSPRTGYGYTF; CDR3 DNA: TGTGCCAGCAGCCCTCGGACAGGCTATGGCTACACCTTC
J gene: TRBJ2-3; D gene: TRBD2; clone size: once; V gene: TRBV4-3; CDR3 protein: CASSQDTSGGPDTQYF; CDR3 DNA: TGCGCCAGCAGCCAAGATACTAGCGGGGGGCCAGATACGCAGTATTTT
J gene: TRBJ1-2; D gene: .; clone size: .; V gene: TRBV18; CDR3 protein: CASSPQRPGIINYGYTF; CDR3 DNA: TGTGCCAGCTCACCACAAAGGCCAGGGATCATCAACTATGGCTACACCTTC
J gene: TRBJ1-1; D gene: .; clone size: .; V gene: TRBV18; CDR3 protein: CASSPRRDTEAFF; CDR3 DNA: TGTGCCAGCTCACCAAGGAGAGACACTGAAGCTTTCTTT
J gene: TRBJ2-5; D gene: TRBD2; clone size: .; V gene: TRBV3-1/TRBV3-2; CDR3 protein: CASIIAGGSRGETQYF; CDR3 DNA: TGTGCCAGCATCATAGCGGGGGGCTCCAGGGGTGAGACCCAGTACTTC
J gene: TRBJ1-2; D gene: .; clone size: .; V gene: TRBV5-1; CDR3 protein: CASSLAPGNYGYTF; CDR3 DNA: TGCGCCAGCAGCTTGGCCCCGGGGAACTATGGCTACACCTTC
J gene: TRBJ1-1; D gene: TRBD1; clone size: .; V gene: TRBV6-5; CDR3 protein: CASSNSGTVNTEAFF; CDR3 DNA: TGTGCCAGCAGTAACTCCGGGACAGTGAACACTGAAGCTTTCTTT
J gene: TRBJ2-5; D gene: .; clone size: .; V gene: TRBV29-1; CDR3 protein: CSVEDDKQETQYF; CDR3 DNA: TGCAGCGTTGAAGACGACAAGCAAGAGACCCAGTACTTC
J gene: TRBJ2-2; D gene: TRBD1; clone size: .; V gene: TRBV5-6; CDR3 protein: CASSLRSSGGWSTGELFF; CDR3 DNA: TGTGCCAGCAGCTTGAGATCTTCAGGGGGCTGGTCCACCGGGGAGCTGTTTTTT
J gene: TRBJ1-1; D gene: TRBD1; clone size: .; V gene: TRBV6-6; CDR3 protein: CASSPPRTGNTEAFF; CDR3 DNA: TGTGCCAGCAGCCCTCCCCGGACAGGCAACACTGAAGCTTTCTTT
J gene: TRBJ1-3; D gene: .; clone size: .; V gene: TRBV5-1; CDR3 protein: CASSRDTSSGNTIYF; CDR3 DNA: TGCGCCAGCAGCAGGGACACCAGCTCTGGAAACACCATATATTTT
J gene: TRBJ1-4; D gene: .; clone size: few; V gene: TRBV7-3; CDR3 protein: CASSLNGGAREKLFF; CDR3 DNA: TGTGCCAGCAGCTTAAATGGGGGGGCTCGGGAAAAACTGTTTTTT
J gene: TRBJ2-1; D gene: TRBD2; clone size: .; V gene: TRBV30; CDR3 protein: CATQLWGGYNEQFF; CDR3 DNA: TGTGCCACACAGTTGTGGGGGGGTTACAATGAGCAGTTCTTC
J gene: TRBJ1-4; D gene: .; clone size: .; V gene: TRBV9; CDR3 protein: CASSPGEGLGEKLFF; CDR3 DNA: TGTGCCAGCAGTCCAGGAGAAGGGCTAGGCGAAAAACTGTTTTTT
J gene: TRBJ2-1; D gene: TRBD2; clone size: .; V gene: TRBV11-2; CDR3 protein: CASSSEPGTSAPGNEQFF; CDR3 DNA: TGTGCCAGCAGCTCTGAGCCCGGGACTAGCGCCCCCGGCAATGAGCAGTTCTTC
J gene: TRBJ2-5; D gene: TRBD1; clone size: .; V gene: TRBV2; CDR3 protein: CASRALGTGVETQYF; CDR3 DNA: TGTGCCAGCAGGGCCCTTGGGACAGGGGTCGAGACCCAGTACTTC
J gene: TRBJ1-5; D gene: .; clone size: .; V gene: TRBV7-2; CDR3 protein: CASSSYGEPQPQHF; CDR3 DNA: TGTGCCAGCAGCTCTTATGGGGAGCCTCAGCCCCAGCATTTT
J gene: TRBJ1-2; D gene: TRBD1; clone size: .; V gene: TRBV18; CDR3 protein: CASSPPGQDVYGYTF; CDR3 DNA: TGTGCCAGCTCACCACCAGGACAGGATGTCTATGGCTACACCTTC
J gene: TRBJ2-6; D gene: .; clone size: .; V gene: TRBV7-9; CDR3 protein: CASSTAGVLTF; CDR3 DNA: TGTGCCAGCAGTACTGCCGGGGTCCTGACTTTC
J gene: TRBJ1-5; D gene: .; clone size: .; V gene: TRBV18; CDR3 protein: CASSRGTSNQPQHF; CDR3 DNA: TGTGCCAGCTCACGCGGGACAAGCAATCAGCCCCAGCATTTT
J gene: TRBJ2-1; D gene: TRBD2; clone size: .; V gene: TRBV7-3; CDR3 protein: CASSLAGTSGGNNEQFF; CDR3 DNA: TGTGCCAGCAGCCTAGCAGGGACTAGCGGGGGTAACAATGAGCAGTTCTTC
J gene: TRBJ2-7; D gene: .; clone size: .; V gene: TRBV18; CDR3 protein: CASSQIGYEQYF; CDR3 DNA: TGTGCCAGCTCACAAATTGGGTACGAGCAGTACTTC
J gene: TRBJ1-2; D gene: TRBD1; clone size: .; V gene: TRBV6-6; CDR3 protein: CASRTTGGGGYTF; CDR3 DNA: TGTGCCAGCAGAACGACAGGGGGCGGAGGCTACACCTTC
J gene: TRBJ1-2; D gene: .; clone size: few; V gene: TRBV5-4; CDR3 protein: CASSPDSIYGYTF; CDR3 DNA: TGTGCCAGCAGCCCCGACAGCATCTATGGCTACACCTTC
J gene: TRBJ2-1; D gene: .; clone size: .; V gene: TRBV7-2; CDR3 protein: CASSLKTGYNEQFF; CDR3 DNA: TGTGCCAGCAGCTTAAAGACAGGATACAATGAGCAGTTCTTC
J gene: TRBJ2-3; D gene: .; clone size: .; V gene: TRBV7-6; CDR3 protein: CASSLGRGNTQYF; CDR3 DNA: TGTGCCAGCAGCTTAGGAAGGGGAAATACGCAGTATTTT
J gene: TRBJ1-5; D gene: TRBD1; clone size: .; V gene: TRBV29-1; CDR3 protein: CSVYDRAGQPQHF; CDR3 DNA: TGCAGCGTTTATGACAGGGCCGGGCAGCCCCAGCATTTT
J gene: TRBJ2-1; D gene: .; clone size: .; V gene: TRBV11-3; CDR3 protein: CASSPGRADNEQFF; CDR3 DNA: TGTGCCAGCAGTCCAGGAAGGGCGGACAATGAGCAGTTCTTC
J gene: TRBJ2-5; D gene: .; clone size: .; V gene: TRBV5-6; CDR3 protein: CASSLGNLLGALETQYF; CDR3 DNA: TGTGCCAGCAGCTTGGGAAATTTATTAGGGGCATTGGAGACCCAGTACTTC
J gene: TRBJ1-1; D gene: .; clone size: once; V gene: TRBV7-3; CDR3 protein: CASSSQTAGGGTEAFF; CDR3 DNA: TGTGCCAGCAGCTCACAGACAGCAGGAGGGGGCACTGAAGCTTTCTTT
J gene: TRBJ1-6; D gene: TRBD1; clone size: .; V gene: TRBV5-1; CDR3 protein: CASSLGSSGQSNSPLHF; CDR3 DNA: TGCGCCAGCAGCTTGGGGAGTTCGGGACAGAGCAATTCACCCCTCCACTTT
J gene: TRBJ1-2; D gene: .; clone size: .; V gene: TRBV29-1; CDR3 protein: CSFGGANYGYTF; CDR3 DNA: TGCAGCTTCGGAGGAGCTAACTATGGCTACACCTTC
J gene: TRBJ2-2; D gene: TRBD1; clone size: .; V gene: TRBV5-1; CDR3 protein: CASSSNPGTGGKNTGELFF; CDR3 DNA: TGCGCCAGCAGCTCTAACCCCGGGACAGGGGGCAAGAACACCGGGGAGCTGTTTTTT
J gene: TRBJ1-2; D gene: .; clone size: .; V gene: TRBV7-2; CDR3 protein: CASSLGGWGYTF; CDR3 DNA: TGTGCCAGCAGCTTAGGGGGTTGGGGCTACACCTTC
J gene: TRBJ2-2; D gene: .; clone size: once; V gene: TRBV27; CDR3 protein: CASSLRGINTGELFF; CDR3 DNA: TGTGCCAGCAGTTTAAGAGGGATTAACACCGGGGAGCTGTTTTTT
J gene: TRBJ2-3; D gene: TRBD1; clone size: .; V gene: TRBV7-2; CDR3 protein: CASSPQGGTDTQYF; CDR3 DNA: TGTGCCAGCAGCCCCCAGGGGGGCACAGATACGCAGTATTTT
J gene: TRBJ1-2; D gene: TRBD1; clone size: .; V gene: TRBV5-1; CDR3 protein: CASSLDRGRRGYTF; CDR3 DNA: TGCGCCAGCAGTTTAGACAGGGGGAGGCGTGGCTACACCTTC
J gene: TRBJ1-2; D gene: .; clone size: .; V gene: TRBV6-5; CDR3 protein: CASKASPPGYTF; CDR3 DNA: TGTGCCAGCAAAGCCTCCCCACCGGGCTACACCTTC
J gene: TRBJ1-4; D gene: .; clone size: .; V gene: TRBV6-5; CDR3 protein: CASTQGGLGNEKLFF; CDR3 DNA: TGTGCCAGCACCCAAGGGGGTTTGGGTAATGAAAAACTGTTTTTT
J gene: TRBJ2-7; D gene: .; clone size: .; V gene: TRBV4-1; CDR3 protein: CASSQGLGYYEQYF; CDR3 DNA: TGCGCCAGCAGCCAAGGGCTAGGTTACTACGAGCAGTACTTC
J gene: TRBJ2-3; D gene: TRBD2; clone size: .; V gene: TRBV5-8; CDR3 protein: CASSLGAGGGTDTQYF; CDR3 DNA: TGTGCCAGCAGCTTGGGAGCCGGGGGGGGCACAGATACGCAGTATTTT
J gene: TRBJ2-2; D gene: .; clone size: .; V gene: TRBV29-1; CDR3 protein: CSVDLAGELFF; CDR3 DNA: TGCAGCGTTGACTTGGCCGGGGAGCTGTTTTTT
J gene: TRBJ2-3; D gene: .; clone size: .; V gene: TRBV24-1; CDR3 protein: CATSDSKRSTDTQYF; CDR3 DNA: TGTGCCACCAGTGATTCAAAGCGTAGCACAGATACGCAGTATTTT
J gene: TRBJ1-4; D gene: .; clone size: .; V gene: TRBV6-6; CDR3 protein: CASSYEAPGKLFF; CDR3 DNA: TGTGCCAGCAGTTACGAGGCCCCCGGAAAACTGTTTTTT
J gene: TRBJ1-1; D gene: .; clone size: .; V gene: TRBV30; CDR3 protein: CAWSLANTEAFF; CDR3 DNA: TGTGCCTGGAGTCTGGCGAACACTGAAGCTTTCTTT
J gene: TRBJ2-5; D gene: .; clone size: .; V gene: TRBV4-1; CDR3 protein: CASSRQGKETQYF; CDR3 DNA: TGCGCCAGCAGCCGGCAAGGTAAAGAGACCCAGTACTTC
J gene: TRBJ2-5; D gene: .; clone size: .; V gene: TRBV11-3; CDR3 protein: CASIIYHRAGQQKETQYF; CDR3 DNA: TGTGCCAGCATCATATACCACAGGGCTGGGCAACAAAAGGAGACCCAGTACTTC
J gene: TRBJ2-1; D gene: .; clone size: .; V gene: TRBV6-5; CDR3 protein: CASRGSYDEQFF; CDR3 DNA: TGTGCCAGCAGGGGGTCCTATGATGAGCAGTTCTTC
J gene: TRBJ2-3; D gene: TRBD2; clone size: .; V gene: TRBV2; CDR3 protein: CASSTPMGLAGGYTQYF; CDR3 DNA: TGTGCCAGCAGTACACCCATGGGACTAGCGGGGGGATATACGCAGTATTTT
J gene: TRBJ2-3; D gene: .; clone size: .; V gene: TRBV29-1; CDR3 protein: CSVEGVGVDTQYF; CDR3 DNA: TGCAGCGTTGAGGGGGTCGGGGTAGATACGCAGTATTTT
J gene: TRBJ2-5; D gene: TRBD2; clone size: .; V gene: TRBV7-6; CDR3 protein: CASSPMTSGAQETQYF; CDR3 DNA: TGTGCCAGCAGCCCCATGACTAGCGGGGCTCAAGAGACCCAGTACTTC
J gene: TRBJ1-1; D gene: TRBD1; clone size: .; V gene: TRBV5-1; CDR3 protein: CASSLARTGGNTEAFF; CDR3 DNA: TGCGCCAGCAGCTTGGCGAGGACAGGGGGGAACACTGAAGCTTTCTTT
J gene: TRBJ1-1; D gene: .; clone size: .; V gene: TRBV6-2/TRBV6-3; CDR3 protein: CASSKNTGTSMNTEAFF; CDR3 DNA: TGTGCCAGCAGTAAAAATACCGGGACGTCCATGAACACTGAAGCTTTCTTT